These T cell receptor beta chains were read from a single sample in a study of long-term antiretroviral therapy in people with HIV. Sequencing was performed with immunoSEQ multiplex PCR; in TCRdb, only in-frame clones are kept and a portion is missing. The repertoire holds approximately 17,000 clones, with 76% as singletons. Sample: unsorted PBMCs, taken about 2.5 years before starting antiretroviral therapy. These receptors were taken from a woman aged 45 to 65 with HIV. The CDR3 runs from the conserved cysteine through the conserved F or W. A D gene is named only where the DNA matches it firmly. Some rows have no size entry. The others give once, few or many, or a class for an expanded clone.

16	-	-	TRBV5-1	TRBJ2-5	TGCGCCAGCAGCCCATTCCCCCCAGGGGTCCAAGAGACCCAGTACTTC	CASSPFPPGVQETQYF
15	-	TRBD1	TRBV5-5	TRBJ1-1	TGTGCCAGCAGCATTGCCAGGGGGATGGGGACTGAAGCTTTCTTT	CASSIARGMGTEAFF
14	-	-	TRBV18	TRBJ2-7	TGTGCCAGCTCACCGCGACGCGAAGGCTACGAGCAGTACTTC	CASSPRREGYEQYF
17	-	-	TRBV7-2	TRBJ2-1	TGTGCCAGCAGCTCTCAGCTAGGAGGGGGGGCCGGCAATGAGCAGTTCTTC	CASSSQLGGGAGNEQFF
13	few	-	TRBV11-2	TRBJ1-5	TGTGCCAGCAGCTTAGATAGCAATCAGCCCCAGCATTTT	CASSLDSNQPQHF
15	-	-	TRBV5-5	TRBJ1-2	TGTGCCAGCAGCCTGGGACCGGCCATCAACTATGGCTACACCTTC	CASSLGPAINYGYTF
16	-	TRBD1	TRBV15	TRBJ1-1	TGTGCCACCAGCAGAGCTAGGACAGGGCCGAACACTGAAGCTTTCTTT	CATSRARTGPNTEAFF
14	-	-	TRBV5-1	TRBJ2-2	TGCGCCAGCAGAAGGGGTTCTGAGACCGGGGAGCTGTTTTTT	CASRRGSETGELFF
15	-	TRBD2	TRBV19	TRBJ2-5	TGTGCCAGTAGGGTAGCGGGCTCAGTGAGCGAGACCCAGTACTTC	CASRVAGSVSETQYF
15	-	-	TRBV4-1	TRBJ2-5	TGCGCCAGCAGCCAAGGCCCGAGGAACCAAGAGACCCAGTACTTC	CASSQGPRNQETQYF
15	-	-	TRBV7-9	TRBJ1-2	TGTGCCAGCAGCTTAGTACTTGAGGTTGTCTATGGCTACACCTTC	CASSLVLEVVYGYTF
13	once	-	TRBV19	TRBJ1-2	TGTGCCAGTAGTATCCAGGGTCACTATGGCTACACCTTC	CASSIQGHYGYTF
16	-	TRBD2	TRBV27	TRBJ2-3	TGTGCCAGCAGTTTAAAGGCGGGGGGGCCCACAGATACGCAGTATTTT	CASSLKAGGPTDTQYF
15	-	TRBD1	TRBV2	TRBJ2-2	TGTGCCAGCAGACGGGACAGGGGGAGGACCGGGGAGCTGTTTTTT	CASRRDRGRTGELFF
19	once	-	TRBV7-7	TRBJ1-6	TGTGCCAGCAGCTTAGTAGAGAGGCCGTTTTGGTCCTATAATTCACCCCTCCACTTT	CASSLVERPFWSYNSPLHF
13	-	-	TRBV7-3	TRBJ2-3	TGTGCCAGCAGCTTGGGGGGCACAGATACGCAGTATTTT	CASSLGGTDTQYF
17	-	-	TRBV4-2	TRBJ2-2	TGTGCCAGCAGCCAAGACACCCCAGCGGGCAACACCGGGGAGCTGTTTTTT	CASSQDTPAGNTGELFF
12	few	-	TRBV11-2	TRBJ2-7	TGTGCCAGCAGCTCCCGGCCCTACGAGCAGTACTTC	CASSSRPYEQYF
17	-	-	TRBV19	TRBJ2-6	TGTGCCAGTAGTATAGACCCCGGGGGACCCGGGGCCAACGTCCTGACTTTC	CASSIDPGGPGANVLTF
16	-	TRBD2	TRBV7-6	TRBJ2-5	TGTGCCAGCAGCTTAGCGCCAAGCGGGGGGCAAGAGACCCAGTACTTC	CASSLAPSGGQETQYF
17	-	-	TRBV25-1	TRBJ2-2	TGTGCCAGCAGTGTGCCCCGGACGGAGACGAACACCGGGGAGCTGTTTTTT	CASSVPRTETNTGELFF
17	-	-	TRBV5-1	TRBJ2-1	TGCGCCAGCAGCCTTACAAGAGGACTAAGCGAGGTCAATGAGCAGTTCTTC	CASSLTRGLSEVNEQFF
13	-	-	TRBV5-8	TRBJ1-5	TGTGCCAGCAGCTTAGATAGCAATCAGCCCCAGCATTTT	CASSLDSNQPQHF
14	-	-	TRBV29-1	TRBJ1-5	TGCAGCGTTTCTTTAGGGGTCCGCAATCAGCCCCAGCATTTT	CSVSLGVRNQPQHF